Listed here is a single T cell receptor (beta chain). Its cognate antigen is unknown. One junction end disagrees with the germline gene, perhaps due to a read error. Profiling relied on immunoSEQ multiplex PCR, and the TCRdb table lists in-frame clones only, not all of them. The data contain about 430,000 clones, roughly 90% of them singletons. The germline V gene has CDR1 MNHEY and CDR2 SVGAGI. The CDR3 runs 15 residues. Treatment defined: around 19 received Ad26.COV2.S at low or high dose, single or two shots; 5 received placebo; per-sample allocation not given. It was on day 63 after the first vaccine or placebo injection that samples were taken. The sample is drawn from a study of Ad26.COV2.S vaccination and SARS-CoV-2 variants. Study-level findings and limits: Measurements of TCR breadth and depth may have given underestimates of the total T cell responses.

This specimen was peripheral blood, taken in a trial of Ad26.COV2.S vaccine versus placebo. This chain joins TRBV6-5 and TRBJ2-7; 7 bases are a match to TRBD1. The clonotype was recovered from a person between 18 and 60 years old who received the Ad26.COV2.S COVID-19 vaccine or a placebo. The CDR3 protein is CASSYWGQRSYGQYF. CDR3 bases: TGTGCCAGCAGTTACTGGGGACAGAGGTCCTACGGGCAGTACTTC.